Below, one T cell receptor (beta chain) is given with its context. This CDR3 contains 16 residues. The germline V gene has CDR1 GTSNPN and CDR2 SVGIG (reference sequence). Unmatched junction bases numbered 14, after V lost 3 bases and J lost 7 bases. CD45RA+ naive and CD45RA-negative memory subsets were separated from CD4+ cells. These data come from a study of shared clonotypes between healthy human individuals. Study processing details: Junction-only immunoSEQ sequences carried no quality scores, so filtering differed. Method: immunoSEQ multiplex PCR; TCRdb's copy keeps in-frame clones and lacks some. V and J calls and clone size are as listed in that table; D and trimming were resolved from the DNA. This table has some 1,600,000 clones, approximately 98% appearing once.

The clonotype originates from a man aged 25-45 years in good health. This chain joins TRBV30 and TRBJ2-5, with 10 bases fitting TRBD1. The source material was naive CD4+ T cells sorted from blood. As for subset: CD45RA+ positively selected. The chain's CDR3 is CAWSPWDRGPGGTQYF. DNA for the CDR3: TGTGCCTGGAGCCCCTGGGACAGGGGCCCCGGGGGGACCCAGTACTTC.